This is a list of T cell receptor beta chains from one sample in a study of blood T cell repertoires in COVID-19. Clones were read by immunoSEQ multiplex PCR, and TCRdb kept only the in-frame ones, dropping some. The top ten hold 3.5% of the sample, which has 55,000 to 70,000 clones, approximately 80% seen once. Material for sequencing was peripheral blood. Source of these receptors: a woman older than 75 with acute or convalescent COVID-19. CDR3s include the opening cysteine and the closing phenylalanine or tryptophan. The D gene is left open where the match is weak. Expanded clones get a size class; other rows say once, few or many, or leave the size out.

v_gene	d_gene	abundance	j_gene	CDR3nt	CDR3aa
TRBV2	TRBD2	.	TRBJ2-3	TGTGCCAGCAGCAGGACTAGCGGCACAGATACGCAGTATTTT	CASSRTSGTDTQYF
TRBV7-8	.	.	TRBJ2-1	TGTGCCAGCAGTACCCTAGGGACAAGATTGAATGAGCAGTTCTTC	CASSTLGTRLNEQFF
TRBV7-8	.	.	TRBJ2-3	TGTGCCAGCAGCTTACTAGAAACCACAGATACGCAGTATTTT	CASSLLETTDTQYF
TRBV2	TRBD2	.	TRBJ2-5	TGTGCCAGCTCGCCACTAGCGGGGGGGAAGACCCAGTACTTC	CASSPLAGGKTQYF
TRBV4-3	.	.	TRBJ1-2	TGCGCCAGCAGCCAAGATTGGGCAGGGGATAGGTACACCTTC	CASSQDWAGDRYTF
TRBV9	TRBD2	once	TRBJ2-3	TGTGCCAGCAGCGCCTCAACCCGTGGGATGGCGGGGGGGCCTAGAGATACGCAGTATTTT	CASSASTRGMAGGPRDTQYF
TRBV5-4	.	.	TRBJ2-3	TGTGCCAGCAGCTCTGGTGGCGGCCGCACAGATACGCAGTATTTT	CASSSGGGRTDTQYF
TRBV21-1	.	.	TRBJ1-2	TGTGCCAGCAGCAAAGTGCGGGGGAACTATGGCTACACCTTC	CASSKVRGNYGYTF
TRBV5-5	.	.	TRBJ2-4	TGTGCCAGCAGCGAGGGCAGGCAGGTTCGCATTCAGTACTTC	CASSEGRQVRIQYF
TRBV5-1	TRBD2	.	TRBJ2-5	TGCGCCAGCACCTTTGGGGGGGAAGAGACCCAGTACTTC	CASTFGGEETQYF
TRBV4-1	TRBD1	.	TRBJ1-5	TGCGCCAGCAGCCAAGATAATCAGGGGGTCACCAATCAGCCCCAGCATTTT	CASSQDNQGVTNQPQHF
TRBV21-1	.	.	TRBJ1-1	TGTGCCAGCAGTCGGGACAGGGGGAAAACTGAAGCTTTCTTT	CASSRDRGKTEAFF
TRBV19	.	.	TRBJ1-4	TGTGCCAGTAATTTACAGCGAGGGCCTAATGAAAAACTGTTTTTT	CASNLQRGPNEKLFF
TRBV2	.	few	TRBJ2-7	TGTGCCAGCACTCCCGGAACAGGCTACGAGCAGTACTTC	CASTPGTGYEQYF
TRBV5-1	.	.	TRBJ1-5	TGCGCCAGCAGCTTTACAGGGTCTGGGGAGCCCCAGCATTTT	CASSFTGSGEPQHF
TRBV28	TRBD1	.	TRBJ1-1	TGTGCCAGCACCGCGACAGGGGGAAGAGCTTTCTTT	CASTATGGRAFF
TRBV10-3	.	few	TRBJ1-5	TGTGCCGTCGGTGGCAGTTATCAGCCCCAGCATTTT	CAVGGSYQPQHF
TRBV28	.	.	TRBJ1-5	TGTGCCAGCAGCCCACAGTCGCATAGCAATCAGCCCCAGCATTTT	CASSPQSHSNQPQHF
TRBV6-5	TRBD2	.	TRBJ2-2	TGTTGTAGCGGGGGGAACACCGGGGAGCTGTTTTTT	CCSGGNTGELFF
TRBV5-5	.	.	TRBJ2-3	TGTGCCAGCAGCTTGGACGGCGGAACAGATACGCAGTATTTT	CASSLDGGTDTQYF
TRBV7-2	.	.	TRBJ2-1	TGTGCCAGCAGCTTATGGGGCCACGAGCAGTTCTTC	CASSLWGHEQFF
TRBV7-9	.	.	TRBJ1-3	TGTGCCAGCAGCTCCACCCGAGCTTCTGGAAACACCATATATTTT	CASSSTRASGNTIYF
TRBV10-3	.	.	TRBJ2-7	TGTGCCATCAGTGGCCGGACAGAGAACGAGCAGTACTTC	CAISGRTENEQYF
TRBV5-4	.	few	TRBJ1-2	TGTGCCAGCAGCTCAGGGGACGGGCATGGCTACACCTTC	CASSSGDGHGYTF
TRBV3-1/TRBV3-2	.	.	TRBJ2-1	TGTGCCAGCAGCCAAGAGGGTACTAGAGAGCAGTTCTTC	CASSQEGTREQFF
TRBV10-1	.	.	TRBJ1-1	TGCGCCAGCAGTGAGCAGGATTTTACTGAAGCTTTCTTT	CASSEQDFTEAFF
TRBV10-3	.	.	TRBJ2-1	TGTGCCATCAGTGAGTCGATCGTAGGAGGCGAGCAGTTCTTC	CAISESIVGGEQFF
TRBV19	.	.	TRBJ2-7	TGTGCCAGTAGTATGGGTAACAGTAGGTACTACTTC	CASSMGNSRYYF
TRBV28	TRBD1	.	TRBJ2-3	TGTGCCAGCAGATACCACCTGCCGGGACAGGGGGAAGATACGCAGTATTTT	CASRYHLPGQGEDTQYF
TRBV7-9	.	.	TRBJ2-3	TGTGCCAGCTTTCAGGCGGGGTACACAGATACGCAGTATTTT	CASFQAGYTDTQYF
TRBV6-4	TRBD2	.	TRBJ2-1	TGTGCCAGCAGTGACGTGACGGGGGGGCCTTCGGAGCAGTTCTTC	CASSDVTGGPSEQFF
TRBV7-2	TRBD2	.	TRBJ2-5	TGTGCCAGCAGCTTTAAGCGGGGGGGAGAGACCCAGTACTTC	CASSFKRGGETQYF
TRBV7-3	TRBD2	.	TRBJ2-3	TGTGCCAGCAGCGTAGCGGGAGGGAGCACAGATACGCAGTATTTT	CASSVAGGSTDTQYF
TRBV28	.	few	TRBJ1-5	TGTGCCAGCAGTTTATCTGGTCGACAGAGAAGCAGCAATCAGCCCCAGCATTTT	CASSLSGRQRSSNQPQHF
TRBV5-1	TRBD2	.	TRBJ2-7	TGCGCCAGCAGCATCACTAGCGGGGGGAGGCTGGAGCAGTACTTC	CASSITSGGRLEQYF
TRBV5-1	TRBD1	.	TRBJ2-3	TGCGCCAGCAGCAAAGAGCCAGGACAGGCTAGCACAGATACGCAGTATTTT	CASSKEPGQASTDTQYF
TRBV5-1	.	.	TRBJ2-5	TGCGCCAGCAGCTTGGCGGGTCTGGCGTACTTC	CASSLAGLAYF
TRBV20-1	.	.	TRBJ1-2	TGCAGTGCTAGTTGGGCGGGAGCTAACTATGGCTACACCTTC	CSASWAGANYGYTF
TRBV18	.	.	TRBJ2-3	TGTGCCAGCTCACCCACTCAAATCACAGATACGCAGTATTTT	CASSPTQITDTQYF
TRBV29-1	TRBD1	.	TRBJ2-3	TGCAGCGGGGACAGGGAAACAGATACGCAGTATTTT	CSGDRETDTQYF
TRBV9	.	.	TRBJ1-1	TGTGCCAGCAGCGTAAACAGGAGATCCCCTGAAGCTTTCTTT	CASSVNRRSPEAFF
TRBV18	TRBD1	.	TRBJ2-7	TGTGCCAGCTCATTTCCGGGACAGAACTACGAGCAGTACTTC	CASSFPGQNYEQYF
TRBV28	.	.	TRBJ2-7	TGTGCCAGCAGCCGTCCACGCTACTCCTACGAGCAGTACTTC	CASSRPRYSYEQYF
TRBV5-1	.	.	TRBJ1-1	TGCGCCAGCAGCTTAAACCCCTACGGTTCTGAAGCTTTCTTT	CASSLNPYGSEAFF
TRBV5-8	TRBD2	.	TRBJ2-3	TGTGCCAGCAGCTTTAGCGGGGGCACAGATACGCAGTATTTT	CASSFSGGTDTQYF
TRBV5-1	TRBD1	.	TRBJ2-1	TGCGCCAGCAGCTTTGGGGACAGGGGTGAGCAGTTCTTC	CASSFGDRGEQFF
TRBV19	TRBD2	once	TRBJ2-1	TGTGCCAGTAGTCGGGTAGCGGGAGTCAATGAGCAGTTCTTC	CASSRVAGVNEQFF
TRBV7-2	.	.	TRBJ1-1	TGTGCCAGCAGCCCGGGGGGCGCTGAAGCTTTCTTT	CASSPGGAEAFF
TRBV14	TRBD1	.	TRBJ1-1	TGTGCCAGCAGCCCCCGACAGGGGATGAACACTGAAGCTTTCTTT	CASSPRQGMNTEAFF
TRBV7-9	.	.	TRBJ2-7	TGTGCCAGCAGCTTAGAGCGGACCCTAACTGGCTACGAGCAGTACTTC	CASSLERTLTGYEQYF
TRBV7-2	TRBD1	.	TRBJ1-4	TGTGCCAGCAGCCCCTCTACAGGGGCGAACGAAAAACTGTTTTTT	CASSPSTGANEKLFF
TRBV15	.	.	TRBJ2-7	TGTGCCACCAGCCCCGACACCCGGTCCAGGCAGTACTTC	CATSPDTRSRQYF
TRBV4-1	.	.	TRBJ1-1	TGCGCCAGCAGCCAAGAGCAGGGGTACACTGAAGCTTTCTTT	CASSQEQGYTEAFF